This T cell receptor beta chain was recorded in a study of T cell responses to AZD1222 COVID-19 vaccine. This clone has just one count. Its antigen is not identified. Study results and caveats: Repertoire collection took place solely once the T cell response had peaked. CD4 TCRs linked to vaccination spanned spike, dominating at 160-218 and 743-854. Unmutated variant regions are reportedly targeted by nearly half of spike-specific TCRs. Seropositive AZD1222 recipients at baseline numbered only 6 or 7.

Looked up from germline, CDR1 is LNHDA and CDR2 is SQIVND (reference sequence). V lost 3 bases to trimming and J lost 0 bases, with 17 bases between them. This CDR3 spans 18 amino acids. TCRdb's copy holds only in-frame clones and misses some; the assay was immunoSEQ multiplex PCR. The profile shows around 160,000 clones, 85% to 95% of them singletons. The sequence was collected from an adult in good health. Material: peripheral blood, obtained on day 0 of MenACWY control vaccination. V is TRBV19 and J is TRBJ2-2; either TRBD1 or TRBD2 may fit D (7 bases each). The CDR3 is CASSIPAGQNSNTGELFF. The CDR3 DNA is TGTGCCAGTAGTATCCCAGCGGGACAGAATTCGAACACCGGGGAGCTGTTTTTT.